This T cell receptor (beta chain) is from a study of control samples from healthy donors and cancer patients. Assay used: immunoSEQ multiplex PCR; TCRdb lists only in-frame clones, some missing. There are over 200,000 clones in the sample; approximately 80% occur only once, and 10% to 15% lies in the top ten. There are 15 residues in the CDR3. V was pared by 3 bases and J by 0 bases, with 11 bases between. Per germline, CDR1 ENHRY and CDR2 SYGVKD. V usage is TRBV10-3 and J usage is TRBJ1-1; the D gene is possibly TRBD1 (5 bases). The receptor was derived from a woman aged 55-75 years with lung cancer. The sequencing input was PBMCs. The DNA of the CDR3 is TGTGCCATCAGTGATTCGTCCAGGGTGAACACTGAAGCTTTCTTT. This codes for CAISDSSRVNTEAFF.